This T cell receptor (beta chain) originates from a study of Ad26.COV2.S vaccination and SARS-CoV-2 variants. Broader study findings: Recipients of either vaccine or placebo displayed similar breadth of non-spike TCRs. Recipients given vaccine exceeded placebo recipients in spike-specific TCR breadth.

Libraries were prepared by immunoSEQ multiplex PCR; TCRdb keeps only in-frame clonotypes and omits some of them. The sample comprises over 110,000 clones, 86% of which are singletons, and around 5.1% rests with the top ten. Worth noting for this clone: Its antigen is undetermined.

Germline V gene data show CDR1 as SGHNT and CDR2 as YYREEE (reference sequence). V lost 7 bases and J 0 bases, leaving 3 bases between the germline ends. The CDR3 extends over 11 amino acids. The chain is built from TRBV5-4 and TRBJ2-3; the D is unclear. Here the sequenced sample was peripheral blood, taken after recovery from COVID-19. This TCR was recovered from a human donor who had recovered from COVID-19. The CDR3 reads CASGSTDTQYF. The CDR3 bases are TGTGCCAGCGGTAGCACAGATACGCAGTATTTT. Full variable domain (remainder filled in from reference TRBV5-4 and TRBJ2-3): ETGVTQSPTHLIKTRGQQVTLRCSSQSGHNTVSWYQQALGQGPQFIFQYYREEENGRGNFPPRFSGLQFPNYSSELNVNALELDDSALYLCASGSTDTQYFGPGTRLTVL.